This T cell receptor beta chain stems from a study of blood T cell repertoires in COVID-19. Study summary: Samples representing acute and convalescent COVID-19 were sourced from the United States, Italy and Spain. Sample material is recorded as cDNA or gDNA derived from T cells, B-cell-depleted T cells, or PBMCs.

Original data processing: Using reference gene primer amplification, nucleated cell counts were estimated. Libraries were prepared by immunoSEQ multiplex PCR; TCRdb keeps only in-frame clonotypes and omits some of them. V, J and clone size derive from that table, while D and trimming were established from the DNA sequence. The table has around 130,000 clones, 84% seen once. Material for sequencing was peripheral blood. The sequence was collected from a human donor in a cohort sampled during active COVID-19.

CDR3: CASSLSSGGVTSTDTQYF. The CDR3 bases are TGTGCCAGCAGTCTTTCTAGCGGGGGGGTAACTAGCACAGATACGCAGTATTTT. The chain carries TRBV6-6 and TRBJ2-3; 12 nucleotides align to TRBD2. J was trimmed by 0 bases and V by 5 bases; bases with no gene match: 9. Looked up from germline, CDR1 is MNHNY and CDR2 is SVGAGI (reference sequence). This CDR3 region has 18 residues.